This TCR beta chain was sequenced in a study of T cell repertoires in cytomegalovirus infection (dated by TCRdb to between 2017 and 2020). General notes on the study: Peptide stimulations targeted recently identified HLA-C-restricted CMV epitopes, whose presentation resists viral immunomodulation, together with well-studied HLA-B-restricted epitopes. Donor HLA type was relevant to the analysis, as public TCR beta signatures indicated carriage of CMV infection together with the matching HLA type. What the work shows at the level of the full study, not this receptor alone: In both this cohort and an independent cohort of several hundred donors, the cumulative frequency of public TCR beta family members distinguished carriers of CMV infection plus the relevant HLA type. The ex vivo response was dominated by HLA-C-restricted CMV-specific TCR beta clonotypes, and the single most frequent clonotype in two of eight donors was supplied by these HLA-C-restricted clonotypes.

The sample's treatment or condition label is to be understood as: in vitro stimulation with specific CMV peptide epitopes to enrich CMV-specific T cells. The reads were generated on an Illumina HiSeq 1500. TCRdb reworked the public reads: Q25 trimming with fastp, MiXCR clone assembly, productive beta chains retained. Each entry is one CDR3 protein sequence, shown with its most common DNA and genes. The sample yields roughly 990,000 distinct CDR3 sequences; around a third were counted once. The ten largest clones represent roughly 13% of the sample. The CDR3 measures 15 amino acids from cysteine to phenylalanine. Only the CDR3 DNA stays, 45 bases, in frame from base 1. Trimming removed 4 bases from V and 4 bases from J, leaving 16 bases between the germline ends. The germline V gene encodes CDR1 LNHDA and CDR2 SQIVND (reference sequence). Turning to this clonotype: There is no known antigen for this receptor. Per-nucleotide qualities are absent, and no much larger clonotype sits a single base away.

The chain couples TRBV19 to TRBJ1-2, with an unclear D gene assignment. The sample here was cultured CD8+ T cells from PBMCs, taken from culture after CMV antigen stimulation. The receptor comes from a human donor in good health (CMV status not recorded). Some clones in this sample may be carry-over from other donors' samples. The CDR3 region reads CASSTSSSQIYGYTF. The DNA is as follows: TGTGCCAGTAGTACCTCTTCGAGTCAGATCTATGGCTACACCTTC. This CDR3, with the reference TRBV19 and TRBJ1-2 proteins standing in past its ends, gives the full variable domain DGGITQSPKYLFRKEGQNVTLSCEQNLNHDAMYWYRQDPGQGLRLIYYSQIVNDFQKGDIAEGYSVSREKKESFPLTVTSAQKNPTAFYLCASSTSSSQIYGYTFGSGTRLTVV.